The 7 T cell receptor beta chains below were found in one sample sequenced in a study of CD8 T cells in Susac syndrome. Random hexamers were used to reverse transcribe an amount of roughly 0.45 to 1 ug RNA. TCRdb analysed the immunoSEQ multiplex PCR reads with MiXCR anew, one entry per CDR3 protein. The sample has under 150,000 distinct CDR3 sequences; around 93% are singletons. Sequencing was performed on CD4+ T cells from PBMCs. All receptors derive from a human donor with Susac syndrome.

The V and J genes are TRBV7-6 and TRBJ2-5; D is unclear. CDR1 SGHVS and CDR2 FNYEAQ come from the germline V gene. The CDR3 is 16 residues long. Trimming removed 5 bases from V and 4 bases from J, with 20 bases in between. The CDR3 nucleotides are TGTGCCAGCAGCCCCTCCTTGCCTGGGTTGGGAGAGACCCAGTACTTC. It codes for CASSPSLPGLGETQYF.

The V gene is TRBV28, the J gene TRBJ1-1, with 8 bases identical to TRBD1. Germline lookup yields CDR1 MDHEN and CDR2 SYDVKM. J was trimmed by 6 bases and V by 7 bases; bases with no gene match: 13. This CDR3 has 15 residues. The CDR3 DNA reads as TGTGCCAGCATTACTCGGGACAGGCGGTCCGCTGAAGCTTTCTTT. Its protein is CASITRDRRSAEAFF. The whole variable domain, remainder taken from reference TRBV28 and TRBJ1-1, is DVKVTQSSRYLVKRTGEKVFLECVQDMDHENMFWYRQDPGLGLRLIYFSYDVKMKEKGDIPEGYSVSREKKERFSLILESASTNQTSMYLCASITRDRRSAEAFFGQGTRLTVV.

The V gene is TRBV7-3, the J gene TRBJ1-2; maybe TRBD1 (5 bases). Germline V lookup: CDR1 SGHTA, CDR2 FQGTGA. V lost 2 bases and J 8 bases, leaving 12 bases between the germline ends. CDR3 length: 13 amino acids. This CDR3 is CASSLGLGDGYTF. Written as DNA, the CDR3 is TGTGCCAGCAGCTTAGGATTGGGGGACGGCTACACCTTC.

V is TRBV12-5 and J is TRBJ2-1, with a tentative D call TRBD1 (5 bases). There are 13 residues in the CDR3. Trimming took 2 bases from V and 4 from J, leaving 6 bases between them. Germline V gene lookup returns CDR1 LGHNT and CDR2 FRNRAP. CDR3 DNA: TGTGCTAGTGGTTTGAGACAGTACAATGAGCAGTTCTTC. Its protein product is CASGLRQYNEQFF.

The chain recombines TRBV20-1 with TRBJ2-7, with D tentatively TRBD2 (6 bases). This CDR3 has 15 residues. The V gene lost 1 base and the J gene lost 2 bases, with 15 bases spanning the gap. Germline V gene sequence: CDR1 DFQATT, CDR2 SNEGSKA (reference sequence). CDR3 sequence: CSARVTRSGPYEQYF. The CDR3 DNA reads as TGCAGTGCTAGAGTCACACGTAGCGGACCCTACGAGCAGTACTTC.

The chain employs TRBV7-9 and TRBJ1-4, with TRBD1 matching over 7 bases. From germline, CDR1 is SEHNR and CDR2 FQNEAQ (reference sequence). The trim removed 5 bases at V and 8 bases at J, leaving 11 bases unmatched. The CDR3 consists of 15 residues. CDR3 protein: CASSPSPTGTEKLFF. CDR3 bases: TGTGCCAGCAGCCCTTCACCGACAGGGACCGAAAAACTGTTTTTT.

In this sample, this clonotype turned up a few times. The gene calls are TRBV19 and TRBJ1-1; D may be TRBD1 (5 bases). The germline gives CDR1 LNHDA, CDR2 SQIVND (reference sequence). Trimming shortened V by 4 bases and J by 4 bases, and 10 bases separated the two germline ends. This CDR3 is 13 amino acids long. The CDR3 loop reads CASSSQGGTEAFF. DNA for the CDR3: TGTGCCAGTAGTAGCCAGGGCGGCACTGAAGCTTTCTTT. Full variable domain (rest looked up from reference TRBV19 and TRBJ1-1): DGGITQSPKYLFRKEGQNVTLSCEQNLNHDAMYWYRQDPGQGLRLIYYSQIVNDFQKGDIAEGYSVSREKKESFPLTVTSAQKNPTAFYLCASSSQGGTEAFFGQGTRLTVV.